This TCR beta chain was sequenced in a study of OX40 agonist ivuxolimab in advanced cancers. TCRdb's copy holds only in-frame clones and misses some; the assay was immunoSEQ multiplex PCR. The sample consists of 50,000 to 65,000 clones, about four fifths of them appearing once. This CDR3 region has 14 residues. Germline V gene lookup returns CDR1 SQVTM and CDR2 ANQGSEA. This sample comprised CD4+ or CD8+ T cells sorted from blood, obtained in a trial of the OX40 agonist ivuxolimab. The TCR comes from an adult with an advanced solid tumor such as melanoma, head and neck, liver or kidney cancer. The chain uses TRBV29-1 and TRBJ1-3; D is perhaps TRBD1 (6 bases). CDR3 sequence reads: CNVGGGGSGNTIYF. CDR3 nucleotides: TGCAACGTAGGAGGGGGAGGCTCTGGAAACACCATATATTTT.